The rows below give T cell receptor beta chains drawn from one sample of a study of cytomegalovirus exposure and HLA in healthy donors. Libraries were prepared by immunoSEQ multiplex PCR; TCRdb keeps only in-frame clonotypes and omits some of them. The table lists about 99,000 clones, roughly 80% of them singletons. Material for sequencing was PBMCs. These receptor sequences come from a man over 45 in good health and CMV-seropositive. The CDR3 runs from the conserved cysteine through the conserved F or W. The D gene is left open where the match is weak. Size is omitted from some rows. Given values are once, few, many or a class for expanded clones.

v_call,clone_size,d_call,j_call,cdr3_aa,cdr3_nt
TRBV2,NA,NA,TRBJ1-5,CASSRDQPQHF,TGTGCCAGCAGTCGTGATCAGCCCCAGCATTTT
TRBV5-1,NA,NA,TRBJ2-7,CASSLESPEQGYEQYF,TGCGCCAGCAGTTTGGAGAGCCCGGAGCAGGGATACGAGCAGTACTTC
TRBV5-1,once,NA,TRBJ1-6,CASSLDGGQSKSLHF,TGCGCCAGCAGCTTGGATGGAGGACAGTCGAAGTCCCTCCACTTT
TRBV11-2,NA,NA,TRBJ2-3,CASSLVPGVSDTQYF,TGTGCCAGCAGCTTAGTACCCGGGGTATCAGATACGCAGTATTTT
TRBV19,NA,NA,TRBJ2-1,CASSIKGVMRNEQFF,TGTGCCAGTAGTATCAAAGGGGTCATGAGGAATGAGCAGTTCTTC
TRBV28,NA,NA,TRBJ2-3,CASSPTREPNTQYF,TGTGCCAGCAGTCCCACGCGCGAACCAAATACGCAGTATTTT
TRBV27,once,TRBD1,TRBJ2-2,CASSSPGQQTAELFF,TGTGCCAGCAGTTCGCCGGGACAGCAGACCGCGGAGCTGTTTTTT
TRBV7-9,NA,TRBD2,TRBJ2-1,CSSSSQREGLHEQFF,TGTTCCAGCAGCTCCCAGCGGGAGGGCCTACATGAGCAGTTCTTC
TRBV11-2,NA,NA,TRBJ2-7,CASSLDSYEQYF,TGTGCCAGCAGCTTGGACAGTTACGAGCAGTACTTC
TRBV10-3,once,TRBD2,TRBJ2-3,CAIAGGAGEADTQYF,TGTGCCATCGCCGGGGGAGCGGGAGAGGCAGATACGCAGTATTTT
TRBV28,NA,NA,TRBJ2-7,CASSPGQWTYEQYF,TGTGCCAGCAGTCCTGGACAGTGGACCTACGAGCAGTACTTC
TRBV29-1,NA,NA,TRBJ1-1,CSVEQALAFF,TGCAGCGTTGAACAGGCTTTGGCTTTCTTT
TRBV6-6,NA,NA,TRBJ2-3,CASTPNRDSSGYF,TGTGCCAGCACTCCGAACCGGGACTCTTCGGGGTATTTT
TRBV5-4,few,TRBD1,TRBJ2-5,CASSLKQGNVETQYF,TGTGCCAGCAGCTTGAAACAGGGGAATGTGGAGACCCAGTACTTC
TRBV4-1,NA,TRBD2,TRBJ2-1,CASSQDPRTGGFNEQFF,TGCGCCAGCAGCCAAGATCCCAGAACGGGAGGTTTCAATGAGCAGTTCTTC
TRBV6-5,NA,NA,TRBJ2-7,CASASSQGTYEQYF,TGTGCCAGCGCCTCCTCACAGGGAACCTACGAGCAGTACTTC
TRBV27,NA,NA,TRBJ2-5,CASRQWAEETQYF,TGTGCCAGCAGGCAATGGGCAGAAGAGACCCAGTACTTC
TRBV7-9,NA,NA,TRBJ1-1,CSSSLVRGPLNTEAFF,TGTTCCAGCAGCTTAGTCAGGGGACCATTGAACACTGAAGCTTTCTTT
TRBV29-1,once,TRBD2,TRBJ2-1,CSVELARPTQFF,TGCAGCGTCGAACTAGCGCGCCCCACTCAGTTCTTC
TRBV25-1,NA,NA,TRBJ1-6,CASSTGLSTSSPLHF,TGTGCCAGCAGTACGGGACTCTCTACTAGTTCACCCCTCCACTTT
TRBV9,once,TRBD2,TRBJ2-5,CASSIRPGGETQYF,TGTGCCAGCAGCATAAGGCCGGGGGGGGAGACCCAGTACTTC
TRBV5-1,once,TRBD1,TRBJ2-3,CASSLENRDRVTDTQYF,TGCGCCAGCAGCTTGGAAAACCGGGACAGGGTAACAGATACGCAGTATTTT
TRBV28,NA,TRBD1,TRBJ2-6,CASSLLGGQGTGANVLTF,TGTGCCAGCAGTTTATTAGGGGGACAGGGAACTGGGGCCAACGTCCTGACTTTC
TRBV23-1,NA,NA,TRBJ1-5,CASSHSGVQPQHF,TGCGCCAGCAGTCACTCGGGGGTTCAGCCCCAGCATTTT